One and the same sample provided the 16 T cell receptor beta chains below, sequenced in a study of cytomegalovirus exposure and HLA in healthy donors. The PCR had 60 Vbeta and 13 Jbeta primers. The repertoire was sequenced with immunoSEQ multiplex PCR; TCRdb's copy has only in-frame clones and lacks some. The sample totals 35,000 to 45,000 clones. Sequenced material: PBMCs. Receptor source: a human donor in good health.

This rearrangement joins TRBV2 to TRBJ2-7, with 7 bases identical to TRBD1. This CDR3 is 15 amino acids long. CDR1 and CDR2 from the germline V gene are SNHLY and FYNNEI. V gave up 3 bases and J gave up 0 bases; unmatched junction bases: 5. CDR3 bases: TGTGCCAGCAGTGACGCGACAGGGAGCTCCTACGAGCAGTACTTC. Protein sequence: CASSDATGSSYEQYF.

This chain links TRBV5-4 with TRBJ1-5, with TRBD1 matching 7 bases. The germline CDR1 and CDR2 sequences are SGHNT and YYREEE (reference sequence). Germline trimming cut 2 bases from V and 4 bases from J; bases unmatched to any gene: 12. The CDR3 is 17 amino acids. The CDR3 DNA is TGTGCCAGCAGCTTAGGACCACCGGGACAGCTAAATCAGCCCCAGCATTTT. Protein: CASSLGPPGQLNQPQHF. Filled out from reference TRBV5-4 and TRBJ1-5, the complete variable domain reads ETGVTQSPTHLIKTRGQQVTLRCSSQSGHNTVSWYQQALGQGPQFIFQYYREEENGRGNFPPRFSGLQFPNYSSELNVNALELDDSALYLCASSLGPPGQLNQPQHFGDGTRLSIL.

The chain couples TRBV19 to TRBJ1-5; D gene uncertain. The CDR3 spans 14 residues. Germline-derived CDR1 and CDR2 are LNHDA and SQIVND (reference sequence). The ends were cut back, 4 bases at V and 5 bases at J, with 12 bases in the middle. CDR3 DNA: TGTGCCAGTAGTAGCCGGAGGTACGATCAGCCCCAGCATTTT. Translated: CASSSRRYDQPQHF.

The chain is built from TRBV5-5 and TRBJ2-2; 9 positions agree with TRBD1. Germline-derived CDR1 and CDR2 are SGHKS and YYEKEE (reference sequence). The CDR3 runs 17 residues. V lost 4 bases to trimming and J lost 1 base; unmatched junction nucleotides: 8. The CDR3 spells CASSRKGGQGNTGELFF. DNA for the CDR3: TGTGCCAGCAGCCGCAAGGGGGGACAGGGGAACACCGGGGAGCTGTTTTTT.

The J gene is TRBJ2-7, the V gene TRBV29-1, with 10 bases matching TRBD1. V gave up 3 bases and J gave up 4 bases; unmatched junction bases: 6. Germline V gene sequence: CDR1 SQVTM, CDR2 ANQGSEA. The CDR3 consists of 14 residues. The DNA for the CDR3 is TGCAGCGTTGACCCCGGGACAGGGGCATACGAGCAGTACTTC. Translation gives CSVDPGTGAYEQYF.

The V and J genes are TRBV11-2 and TRBJ2-1; D might be TRBD2 (7 bases). Trimming pared 2 bases from V and 4 bases from J, leaving 12 bases between. The CDR3 is 15 residues long. Germline values: CDR1 SGHAT, CDR2 FQNNGV. CDR3 residues: CASSLTRGGYNEQFF. CDR3 in DNA: TGTGCCAGCAGCTTAACAAGGGGGGGATACAATGAGCAGTTCTTC. The variable domain in full, with the rest retrieved from reference TRBV11-2 and TRBJ2-1, is EAGVAQSPRYKIIEKRQSVAFWCNPISGHATLYWYQQILGQGPKLLIQFQNNGVVDDSQLPKDRFSAERLKGVDSTLKIQPAKLEDSAVYLCASSLTRGGYNEQFFGPGTRLTVL.

The V and J genes are TRBV7-9 and TRBJ1-1, with TRBD1 identical over 9 bases. This CDR3 comprises 16 residues. V lost 3 bases and J lost 5; bases outside the gene matches: 10. Germline V CDR1 and CDR2: SEHNR, FQNEAQ (reference sequence). The CDR3 spells CASSFYRGLGSTEAFF. The CDR3 DNA is TGTGCCAGCAGCTTTTACAGGGGGCTAGGGAGTACTGAAGCTTTCTTT.

This chain links TRBV11-1 with TRBJ2-2; a weak D match, TRBD1 (6 bases). The germline gives CDR1 SGHAT, CDR2 FQDESV (reference sequence). V lost 1 base and J lost 4, with 10 bases in between. This CDR3 region has 15 residues. Written as DNA, the CDR3 is TGTGCCAGCAGCTTAGTACAGGGTGTCACCGGGGAGCTGTTTTTT. This gives the protein CASSLVQGVTGELFF. Filled out from reference TRBV11-1 and TRBJ2-2, the complete variable domain reads EAEVAQSPRYKITEKSQAVAFWCDPISGHATLYWYRQILGQGPELLVQFQDESVVDDSQLPKDRFSAERLKGVDSTLKIQPAELGDSAMYLCASSLVQGVTGELFFGEGSRLTVL.

CDR3 in DNA: TGTGCCACTCAGGACAGTCTTTATGGCTACACCTTC. It encodes CATQDSLYGYTF. The chain couples TRBV28 to TRBJ1-2; weak D call: TRBD1 (6 bases). This CDR3 contains 12 residues. The V gene's germline CDR1 is MDHEN and CDR2 SYDVKM. The V end was cut by 10 bases, the J end by 5 bases, with 14 bases between.

To note about this clone: This specimen includes other DNA sequences encoding the same CDR3. The chain has TRBV6-5 and TRBJ1-1, with D possibly matching TRBD1 (5 bases). This CDR3 region has 14 residues. V lost 2 bases and J 1 base, leaving 8 bases between the germline ends. Germline CDR1 MNHEY, CDR2 SVGAGI. The DNA of the CDR3 is TGTGCCAGCAGTTACACAGGACAGAACACTGAAGCTTTCTTT. It yields the protein CASSYTGQNTEAFF.

The chain recombines TRBV10-2 with TRBJ1-2, with no clear D. Germline CDR1 WSHSY, CDR2 SAAADI. V lost 2 bases to trimming and J lost 4 bases, with 5 bases between them. The CDR3 spans 12 residues. CDR3 in amino acids: CASSETVYGYTF. The CDR3 bases are TGCGCCAGCAGTGAGACGGTCTATGGCTACACCTTC.

V usage is TRBV5-6 and J usage is TRBJ2-7; D is uncertain. V shed 0 bases and J shed 0 bases, with 7 bases lying between them. This CDR3 is built from 14 residues. Germline V lookup: CDR1 SGHDT, CDR2 YYEEEE. DNA for the CDR3: TGTGCCAGCAGCTTGGAACCGAGCTCCTACGAGCAGTACTTC. Protein sequence: CASSLEPSSYEQYF. The full variable domain, in which reference TRBV5-6 and TRBJ2-7 provide the parts outside the CDR3, is DAGVTQSPTHLIKTRGQQVTLRCSPKSGHDTVSWYQQALGQGPQFIFQYYEEEERQRGNFPDRFSGHQFPNYSSELNVNALLLGDSALYLCASSLEPSSYEQYFGPGTRLTVT.

This chain uses TRBV5-8 with TRBJ1-4; no definite D call. The CDR3 is made up of 14 amino acids. With 0 bases removed from V and 0 bases from J, the gap between germline ends came to 3 bases. Germline V gene lookup returns CDR1 SGHTS and CDR2 YDEGEE. The CDR3 nucleotides are TGTGCCAGCAGCTTGGGAGCAACTAATGAAAAACTGTTTTTT. Translated, it gives CASSLGATNEKLFF. The complete variable domain, with remaining parts taken from reference TRBV5-8 and TRBJ1-4, reads EAGVTQSPTHLIKTRGQQATLRCSPISGHTSVYWYQQALGLGLQFLLWYDEGEERNRGNFPPRFSGRQFPNYSSELNVNALELEDSALYLCASSLGATNEKLFFGSGTQLSVL.

This chain joins TRBV5-1 and TRBJ1-5; D is undetermined. The CDR3 spans 14 residues. From germline, CDR1 is SGHRS and CDR2 YFSETQ. V gave up 0 bases and J gave up 3 bases, with 7 bases separating them. The CDR3 DNA follows: TGCGCCAGCAGCTTGGGGGCTTCCAATCAGCCCCAGCATTTT. This translates into CASSLGASNQPQHF.

The CDR3 nucleotides are TGTGCCTGGAGGGCCTATGGACAGCCTAACTGGGGCTACACCTTC. It encodes CAWRAYGQPNWGYTF. The chain uses TRBV30 and TRBJ1-2, with D possibly matching TRBD1 (6 bases). V shed 3 bases and J shed 8 bases, with 22 bases lying between them. Germline V gene data show CDR1 as GTSNPN and CDR2 as SVGIG (reference sequence). The CDR3 runs to 15 residues.

V gene TRBV28 combines with J gene TRBJ1-2, with D possibly being TRBD1 (6 bases). The V gene lost 3 bases and the J gene lost 4 bases, with 9 bases spanning the gap. The length of the CDR3 is 13 residues. Looked up from germline, CDR1 is MDHEN and CDR2 is SYDVKM. The DNA for the CDR3 is TGTGCCAGCAGTTTCAGGGGTGGCTATGGCTACACCTTC. It specifies CASSFRGGYGYTF.